The next 21 T cell receptor beta chains were all read from a single sample in a study of cytomegalovirus exposure and HLA in healthy donors. Primers for the PCR totalled 60 Vbeta and 13 Jbeta. Sequencing was performed with immunoSEQ multiplex PCR; in TCRdb, only in-frame clones are kept and a portion is missing. Among roughly 160,000 clones listed, roughly 76% were seen once. What was sequenced was PBMCs. These TCRs come from a woman between 50 and 59 years old in good health and CMV-seronegative.

The chain carries TRBV2 and TRBJ1-5; D is perhaps TRBD1 (5 bases). The CDR3 spans 13 residues. V lost 3 bases and J 6 bases, leaving 9 bases between the germline ends. Germline CDR1 is SNHLY and CDR2 is FYNNEI. The CDR3 DNA follows: TGTGCCAGCAGTGACAGGGTGGCTCAGCCCCAGCATTTT. It yields the protein CASSDRVAQPQHF.

The V gene is TRBV6-5, the J gene TRBJ2-1; TRBD1 aligns across 8 bases. From germline, CDR1 is MNHEY and CDR2 SVGAGI. V was pared by 0 bases and J by 8 bases, with 6 bases of the junction left unmatched. This CDR3 spans 15 amino acids. As DNA, the CDR3 is TGTGCCAGCAGTTACTCGAACAGGGGGTCCCATGAGCAGTTCTTC. This codes for CASSYSNRGSHEQFF.

Here the CDR3 DNA reads TGTGCCAGCAGCGGACTGGACCGAACTAACTATGGCTACACCTTC. It is translated as CASSGLDRTNYGYTF. V and J are TRBV5-6 and TRBJ1-2; D is uncertain. Trimming took off 4 bases at V and 0 bases at J, with 13 bases between the two ends. Per the germline V gene, CDR1 is SGHDT and CDR2 is YYEEEE. This CDR3 has 15 residues.

This clone has only one observation. The CDR3 loop is CASSLAGGDSTDTQYF. CDR3 DNA sequence: TGTGCCAGCAGCTTAGCCGGAGGGGATAGCACAGATACGCAGTATTTT. The chain recombines TRBV11-2 with TRBJ2-3; TRBD2 might be the D (6 bases). The V gene's germline CDR1 is SGHAT and CDR2 FQNNGV. This CDR3 is 16 amino acids long. V shed 1 base and J shed 0 bases, with 11 bases lying between them.

The CDR3 DNA reads as TGTGCCAGCATCTTAAATTTCTTGAGTGCCAACGTCCTGACTTTC. Residues: CASILNFLSANVLTF. The V and J genes are TRBV6-6 and TRBJ2-6, with D hard to call. The CDR3 is 15 residues long. CDR1 is MNHNY and CDR2 is SVGAGI in the germline V gene (reference sequence). Trimming removed 7 bases at V and 7 bases at J, with 17 bases between.

V is TRBV29-1 and J is TRBJ1-1; D is perhaps TRBD1 (6 bases). Germline CDR1 and CDR2: SQVTM and ANQGSEA. CDR3 length: 13 residues. Between the trimmed V and J ends, which lost 7 bases and 5 bases, there was a span of 17 bases. CDR3: CSGQASGGTEAFF. The DNA for the CDR3 is TGCAGCGGACAGGCCTCGGGGGGGACTGAAGCTTTCTTT.

This rearrangement joins TRBV6-6 to TRBJ2-1; D is perhaps TRBD1 (5 bases). The CDR3 length is 13 residues. Germline V gives CDR1 MNHNY, CDR2 SVGAGI (reference sequence). Trimming shortened V by 7 bases and J by 5 bases, and 12 bases separated the two germline ends. CDR3 in DNA: TGTGCCAGCACCCTTATCAGGGACAATGAGCAGTTCTTC. Translated, it gives CASTLIRDNEQFF.

This clone was counted only a few times. The chain has TRBV6-6 and TRBJ2-7; 9 bases agree with TRBD1. CDR3 length: 14 residues. J was trimmed by 6 bases and V by 7 bases; bases with no gene match: 10. Germline CDR1 and CDR2: MNHNY and SVGAGI (reference sequence). The CDR3 is CASKRDRVVSEQYF. As DNA, the CDR3 is TGTGCCAGCAAAAGGGACAGGGTGGTGAGCGAGCAGTACTTC.

This clone occurred a few times. The rearrangement joins TRBV6-1 to TRBJ2-3, with a tentative D call TRBD1 (6 bases). V shed 3 bases and J shed 6 bases, with 10 bases lying between them. Germline-derived CDR1 and CDR2 are MNHNS and SASEGT. The CDR3 is 13 residues long. The CDR3 sequence: CASSEYRADTQYF. DNA for the CDR3: TGTGCCAGCAGTGAGTACAGGGCCGATACGCAGTATTTT.

J is TRBJ1-1 and V is TRBV28; TRBD1 matches at 8 bases. Germline V CDR1 and CDR2: MDHEN, SYDVKM. The CDR3 is 12 residues long. Trimming cost V 8 bases and J 6 bases; bases outside gene matches: 5. The CDR3 bases are TGTGCCAGCGACAGGGGAAACGCTGAAGCTTTCTTT. Translation: CASDRGNAEAFF. Full variable domain (outside the CDR3, taken from reference TRBV28 and TRBJ1-1): DVKVTQSSRYLVKRTGEKVFLECVQDMDHENMFWYRQDPGLGLRLIYFSYDVKMKEKGDIPEGYSVSREKKERFSLILESASTNQTSMYLCASDRGNAEAFFGQGTRLTVV.

The chain links TRBV4-2 to TRBJ1-1; 8 bases align to TRBD1. CDR3 length: 13 residues. In germline, CDR1 is LGHNA, CDR2 YNFKEQ. V shed 3 bases and J 7 bases; nucleotides not matched to a gene: 4. CDR3 nucleotides: TGTGCCAGCAGCCAGACAGGGGAGGGTGAAGCTTTCTTT. It yields the protein CASSQTGEGEAFF.

This clone was detected a few times. The chain carries TRBV7-6 and TRBJ2-5; the match to TRBD1 covers 8 bases. With 1 base clipped from V and 4 bases from J, the junction kept 5 bases outside the gene matches. The CDR3 is made up of 15 amino acids. Germline assignment: CDR1 SGHVS and CDR2 FNYEAQ. CDR3 in DNA: TGTGCCAGCAGCTTAGGACAGGGGTTGGGAGAGACCCAGTACTTC. Amino acids: CASSLGQGLGETQYF.

The chain recombines TRBV6-1 with TRBJ2-1, with D possibly TRBD2 on 5 matching bases. Per germline, CDR1 MNHNS and CDR2 SASEGT. The CDR3 is 12 amino acids. V lost 5 bases and J 9 bases, leaving 11 bases between the germline ends. CDR3 DNA: TGTGCCAGCAGTCGAGCGGAATTTGAGCAGTTCTTC. Translation gives CASSRAEFEQFF.

The sample holds many counts of this clone. The chain couples TRBV5-4 to TRBJ2-7, with 8 bases matching TRBD1. J lost 3 bases, V lost 3 bases, and 2 bases had no gene match. Germline assignment: CDR1 SGHNT and CDR2 YYREEE (reference sequence). CDR3 length equals 13 residues. Written as DNA, the CDR3 is TGTGCCAGCAGCTCCGGACAGGGCTACGAGCAGTACTTC. As protein: CASSSGQGYEQYF.

The V gene is TRBV6-6, the J gene TRBJ2-1; TRBD1 is a possible D gene (7 bases). The CDR3 spans 14 residues. With 5 bases removed from V and 5 bases from J, the gap between germline ends came to 13 bases. In germline, CDR1 is MNHNY, CDR2 SVGAGI (reference sequence). CDR3 bases: TGTGCCAGCAGTCTTGACAGGGAGGACAATGAGCAGTTCTTC. It encodes CASSLDREDNEQFF.

The chain employs TRBV28 and TRBJ1-5, with no clear D. The CDR3 runs to 12 residues. V dropped 3 bases and J dropped 2 bases, with 2 bases sitting between them. From germline, CDR1 is MDHEN and CDR2 SYDVKM. The CDR3 nucleotides read TGTGCCAGCAGTTTCGGCAATCAGCCCCAGCATTTT. It encodes CASSFGNQPQHF.

The rearrangement links TRBV29-1 to TRBJ2-5; D call uncertain. TRBJ2-7 matches the DNA end more closely, so the J call is doubtful. CDR3 length: 12 amino acids. Per germline, CDR1 SQVTM and CDR2 ANQGSEA. The CDR3 is CSVERSPYEQYF. The CDR3 nucleotides read TGCAGCGTTGAACGGTCGCCCTACGAGCAGTACTTC.

The gene calls are TRBV6-5 and TRBJ2-5; 9 bases are shared with TRBD2. Per germline, CDR1 MNHEY and CDR2 SVGAGI. CDR3 length: 15 amino acids. V shed 7 bases, J shed 2 bases, and the junction held 8 bases outside the gene matches. CDR3 DNA: TGTGCCAGCATACCGACTAGCGGATTTCAAGAGACCCAGTACTTC. It codes for CASIPTSGFQETQYF.

The chain links TRBV7-9 to TRBJ2-3; maybe TRBD2 (5 bases). Per germline, CDR1 SEHNR and CDR2 FQNEAQ (reference sequence). The CDR3 runs 15 residues. Deletions cut 3 bases from V and 1 base from J, with 11 bases between. CDR3 region: CASSFARAGTDTQYF. The CDR3 coding sequence is TGTGCCAGCAGCTTCGCGCGGGCCGGCACAGATACGCAGTATTTT.

The chain employs TRBV28 and TRBJ1-6; 7 positions match TRBD1. V shed 5 bases and J 4 bases; nucleotides not matched to a gene: 5. The germline CDR1 and CDR2 sequences are MDHEN and SYDVKM. The CDR3 contains 15 residues. The CDR3 reads CASSERDRYNSPLHF. The CDR3 region has the DNA TGTGCCAGCAGTGAACGGGACAGATATAATTCACCCCTCCACTTT. The whole variable domain, filled in from reference TRBV28 and TRBJ1-6, reads DVKVTQSSRYLVKRTGEKVFLECVQDMDHENMFWYRQDPGLGLRLIYFSYDVKMKEKGDIPEGYSVSREKKERFSLILESASTNQTSMYLCASSERDRYNSPLHFGNGTRLTVT.

Of note for this clone: A read error may produce the germline difference seen at one junction end. The rearrangement joins TRBV29-1 to TRBJ1-1; 11 bases match TRBD1. The length of the CDR3 is 16 residues. The germline gives CDR1 SQVTM, CDR2 ANQGSEA. In DNA form, the CDR3 reads TGCAGTGTTGAAGACACCTCAGGGACAGGGGGTTGGGGCGCTTTCTTT. It is translated as CSVEDTSGTGGWGAFF.